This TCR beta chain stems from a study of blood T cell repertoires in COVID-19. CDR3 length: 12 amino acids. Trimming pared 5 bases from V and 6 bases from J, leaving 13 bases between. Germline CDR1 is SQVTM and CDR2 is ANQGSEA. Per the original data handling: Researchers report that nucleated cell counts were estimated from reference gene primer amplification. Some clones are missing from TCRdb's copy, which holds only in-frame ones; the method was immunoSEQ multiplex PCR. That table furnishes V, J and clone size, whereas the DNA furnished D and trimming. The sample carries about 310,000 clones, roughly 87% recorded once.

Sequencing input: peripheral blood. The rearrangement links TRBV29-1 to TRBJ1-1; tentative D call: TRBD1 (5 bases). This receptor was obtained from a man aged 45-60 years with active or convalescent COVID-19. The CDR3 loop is CSVYSGGAEAFF. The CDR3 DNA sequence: TGCAGCGTTTACAGTGGGGGGGCTGAAGCTTTCTTT.